One sample yielded the 25 T cell receptor beta chains listed below, sequenced in a study of CD8+CD57+ T cells in acquired aplastic anemia (dated by TCRdb to 2016 to 2019). Sequencing was performed on an Illumina HiSeq 2000. Genomic DNA served as template for TCR beta VDJ combination and CDR3 sequence profiling. The public reads were reprocessed in TCRdb via fastp at Q25 and MiXCR, keeping in-frame beta chains. Under each unique CDR3 protein, matching rows form one entry showing the most common genes and DNA. The sample yields hundreds of thousands of distinct CDR3 sequences; 45% to 70% were counted once. 6.5% to 10% of the sample rests with the top ten. The sequencing sample was made of sorted CD4+, CD8+, or CD8+CD57+ T cells (not recorded which) from PBMCs. The source of these receptors is a human donor with severe aplastic anemia or a healthy control (not recorded which).

Regarding this clonotype: Germline is not matched at one junction end, which may reflect a read error. J is TRBJ1-2 and V is TRBV5-4; D is undetermined. There are 13 residues in the CDR3. Germline CDR1 and CDR2: SGHNT and YYREEE (reference sequence). CDR3 bases: TGTGCCGGCAGCGGGCAACAAAACTATGGCTACACCTTC. Residues: CAGSGQQNYGYTF.

The chain recombines TRBV20-1 with TRBJ1-6; D possibly corresponds to TRBD1 (5 bases). Germline CDR1 reads DFQATT; CDR2 reads SNEGSKA (reference sequence). V was clipped by 2 bases and J by 9 bases, with 14 bases between them. The CDR3 runs to 14 residues. The CDR3 sequence: CSARSQGPISPLHF. CDR3 in DNA: TGCAGTGCTAGATCCCAGGGTCCCATTTCACCCCTCCACTTT.

The V gene is TRBV6-6, the J gene TRBJ2-2; 8 nucleotides agree with TRBD1. Trimming at V came to 4 bases and at J to 6 bases, leaving 7 bases not matched to a gene. In germline, CDR1 is MNHNY, CDR2 SVGAGI (reference sequence). The CDR3 covers 15 residues. The CDR3 spells CASSFRTGQAGELFF. The DNA of the CDR3 is TGTGCCAGCAGTTTCCGGACAGGGCAAGCCGGGGAGCTGTTTTTT.

Points on this clonotype: A much larger clone sits a single nucleotide away, making a read error possible. The chain's CDR3 is CASSQGRGTTETQYF. CDR3 DNA sequence: TGTGCCAGCAGCCAGGGACGGGGGACCACAGAAACGCAGTATTTT. This sequence joins TRBV6-2 or TRBV6-3 and TRBJ2-3, with D possibly matching TRBD2 (6 bases). Germline V gives CDR1 MNHEY, CDR2 SVGEGT. The CDR3 runs to 15 residues.

The chain recombines TRBV7-9 with TRBJ2-5, with TRBD1 as a possible D gene (6 bases). V was shortened by 5 bases and J by 11 bases, with 24 bases between the two germline ends. The V gene's germline CDR1 is SEHNR and CDR2 FQNEAQ (reference sequence). The CDR3 spans 15 residues. In DNA, the CDR3 is TGTGCCAGCAGCCTAGGGGGTCGGGGCGGTGAAGGACAGTACTTC. It is translated as CASSLGGRGGEGQYF.

The chain is built from TRBV20-1 and TRBJ2-3; D is unclear. V was trimmed by 1 base and J by 4 bases, leaving 12 bases between them. The germline V gene encodes CDR1 DFQATT and CDR2 SNEGSKA (reference sequence). The CDR3 totals 14 residues. The CDR3 is CSARVGHPADTQYF. The CDR3 DNA follows: TGCAGTGCTAGAGTTGGGCATCCTGCAGATACGCAGTATTTT.

This clonotype was seen repeatedly, ten times or more. V is TRBV5-1 and J is TRBJ1-1; D unclear. V gave up 0 bases and J gave up 3 bases, with 6 bases separating them. Germline CDR1 SGHRS, CDR2 YFSETQ. This CDR3 has 13 amino acids. Here the CDR3 DNA reads TGCGCCAGCAGCTTGGGTCCAGACACTGAAGCTTTCTTT. It translates to CASSLGPDTEAFF.

The chain has TRBV20-1 and TRBJ1-3, with D hard to call. Between the trimmed V and J ends, which lost 0 bases and 0 bases, there was a span of 9 bases. The germline gives CDR1 DFQATT, CDR2 SNEGSKA (reference sequence). There are 15 residues in the CDR3. CDR3 bases: TGCAGTGCTAGAGATCCTAGGGTCTCTGGAAACACCATATATTTT. This sequence encodes CSARDPRVSGNTIYF.

V is TRBV20-1 and J is TRBJ1-1, with 7 bases that match TRBD1. Germline CDR1 reads DFQATT; CDR2 reads SNEGSKA (reference sequence). This CDR3 is built from 12 residues. The V segment lost 6 bases and the J segment 4 bases; nucleotides outside the gene matches: 5. CDR3 nucleotides: TGCAGTGCCGCTGACAGGGTCACTGAAGCTTTCTTT. Translating gives CSAADRVTEAFF.

The chain is built from TRBV2 and TRBJ2-7; D uncertain. Germline CDR1 and CDR2: SNHLY and FYNNEI. This CDR3 spans 13 amino acids. Deletions cut 10 bases from V and 2 bases from J, with 15 bases between. The CDR3 DNA is TGTGCCACCGGCCTACGGCCCACCTACGAGCAGTACTTC. Protein sequence: CATGLRPTYEQYF.

This clonotype was recorded once. No conserved phenylalanine or tryptophan is present at the end of the CDR3, so a read error is the likely explanation. The DNA is left out, because the CDR3 cannot be placed on it with certainty; the CDR3 is given as TCRdb lists it. J is TRBJ2-5 and V is TRBV2. The CDR3 extends over 8 residues, inclusive of both ends. In germline, CDR1 is SNHLY, CDR2 FYNNEI. The CDR3 protein is CASSEKDD.

The chain employs TRBV7-9 and TRBJ1-5; D is ambiguous. The CDR3 loop spans 13 amino acids. Per germline, CDR1 SEHNR and CDR2 FQNEAQ (reference sequence). V was pared by 5 bases and J by 0 bases, with 5 bases between. CDR3 nucleotides: TGTGCCAGCAGCCCTGCTAGCAATCAGCCCCAGCATTTT. Its protein is CASSPASNQPQHF.

The chain uses TRBV20-1 and TRBJ1-1, with D possibly matching TRBD1 (5 bases). The CDR3 runs to 14 residues. V was clipped by 0 bases and J by 5 bases, with 13 bases between them. The germline V gene has CDR1 DFQATT and CDR2 SNEGSKA (reference sequence). Here the CDR3 reads CSARDKRQMTEAFF. The CDR3 DNA sequence: TGCAGTGCTAGAGACAAGAGACAGATGACTGAAGCTTTCTTT.

The chain couples TRBV20-1 to TRBJ2-7, with TRBD1 matching 7 bases. The CDR3 is 15 amino acids. CDR1 is DFQATT, CDR2 SNEGSKA, per germline (reference sequence). V gave up 2 bases and J gave up 2 bases; unmatched junction bases: 9. The CDR3 region has the DNA TGCAGTGCTAGACGCCTGCCGGGACAGACCTACGAGCAGTACTTC. Protein product: CSARRLPGQTYEQYF.

Ten or more counts support this clonotype. This chain uses TRBV20-1 with TRBJ2-1; D is perhaps TRBD2 (6 bases). CDR3 length equals 16 residues. Germline V gene data show CDR1 as DFQATT and CDR2 as SNEGSKA (reference sequence). With 3 bases removed from V and 6 bases from J, the gap between germline ends came to 21 bases. The CDR3: CSARGGGAGMVNEQFF. The DNA for the CDR3 is TGCAGTGCTAGGGGGGGAGGAGCGGGTATGGTCAATGAGCAGTTCTTC.

The genes are TRBV7-2 and TRBJ1-2; TRBD1 might be the D (5 bases). The germline gives CDR1 SGHTA, CDR2 FQGNSA. The germline V and J ends were trimmed by 5 bases and 7 bases, with 14 bases remaining between them. This CDR3 has 13 amino acids. The CDR3 reads CASSVDTGGGYTF. The CDR3 DNA is TGTGCCAGCAGCGTCGACACAGGAGGTGGCTACACCTTC.

The chain has TRBV10-3 and TRBJ2-2, with D perhaps matching TRBD1 (7 bases). The CDR3 length is 15 residues. V lost 0 bases to trimming and J lost 5 bases, with 10 bases between them. The germline CDR1 and CDR2 sequences are ENHRY and SYGVKD. CDR3 residues: CAISESPGGTGELFF. CDR3 bases: TGTGCCATCAGTGAGTCGCCAGGGGGGACCGGGGAGCTGTTTTTT.

This clonotype was observed many times. The V gene is TRBV24-1, the J gene TRBJ2-5; D may be TRBD1 or TRBD2 (6 bases each). The CDR3 contains 13 residues. Germline loops: CDR1 KGHDR, CDR2 SFDVKD. V shed 3 bases and J shed 6 bases, with 10 bases lying between them. Here the CDR3 DNA reads TGTGCCACCAGTGATCCGGGGGCGAAGACCCAGTACTTC. Its protein is CATSDPGAKTQYF.

The chain has TRBV20-1 and TRBJ2-1; D call uncertain. Germline CDR1 and CDR2: DFQATT and SNEGSKA (reference sequence). Trimming removed 1 base from V and 5 bases from J, with 9 bases in between. The CDR3 has 13 amino acids. The CDR3 spells CSARVLGDNEQFF. The CDR3 DNA follows: TGCAGTGCTAGAGTCCTAGGAGACAATGAGCAGTTCTTC.

Note on this clonotype: It may be a read error: a sequence one base away is much more abundant. The rearrangement uses TRBV6-5 and TRBJ1-2; 12 bases match TRBD1. The length of the CDR3 is 17 residues. Per the germline V gene, CDR1 is MNHEY and CDR2 is SVGAGI. The V and J ends lost 6 bases and 4 bases, in that order; junction bases with no gene match: 12. The CDR3 sequence: CASRPGTGGRGRYGYTF. CDR3 nucleotides: TGTGCCAGCAGGCCCGGGACAGGGGGCCGCGGTCGCTATGGCTACACCTTC.

V and J are TRBV6-1 and TRBJ1-6; D gene unclear. Trimming took 7 bases from V and 9 from J, leaving 10 bases between them. Germline V gene data show CDR1 as MNHNS and CDR2 as SASEGT. The CDR3 has 12 amino acids. CDR3 loop: CASTSWGSPLHF. The CDR3 DNA reads TGTGCCAGCACGTCTTGGGGTTCACCCCTCCACTTT.

This rearrangement joins TRBV20-1 to TRBJ1-5; D call uncertain. Germline assignment: CDR1 DFQATT and CDR2 SNEGSKA (reference sequence). CDR3 size: 13 residues. V was trimmed by 1 base and J by 1 base, leaving 5 bases between them. The CDR3 reads CSARAVSNQPQHF. As DNA, the CDR3 is TGCAGTGCTAGAGCGGTCAGCAATCAGCCCCAGCATTTT.

The V gene is TRBV15, the J gene TRBJ2-2; D not certain. V lost 3 bases to trimming and J lost 3 bases, with 8 bases between them. Germline CDR1 is LNHNV and CDR2 is YYDKDF (reference sequence). This CDR3 contains 14 residues. CDR3 coding DNA: TGTGCCACCAGCAGCCGATTAGACACCGGGGAGCTGTTTTTT. Its translation is CATSSRLDTGELFF.

V usage is TRBV6-1 and J usage is TRBJ2-5; TRBD1 is a possible D gene (6 bases). The CDR3 covers 15 residues. The V gene's germline CDR1 is MNHNS and CDR2 SASEGT. V dropped 1 base and J dropped 0 bases, with 9 bases sitting between them. CDR3 residues: CASSEGWGHQETQYF. In DNA, the CDR3 is TGTGCCAGCAGTGAAGGCTGGGGGCACCAAGAGACCCAGTACTTC.

This clonotype appeared a few times. This rearrangement joins TRBV10-3 to TRBJ2-5; the D is unclear. V lost 0 bases, J lost 3 bases, and 8 bases lay in between. The CDR3 totals 14 residues. The germline CDR1 and CDR2 sequences are ENHRY and SYGVKD. The CDR3 loop reads CAISESKGKETQYF. CDR3 bases: TGTGCCATCAGTGAGTCGAAGGGTAAAGAGACCCAGTACTTC.